This TCR beta chain was recorded in a study of OX40 agonist ivuxolimab in advanced cancers. Study background: Averaging roughly 60 years in age, with a range of about 23 to 85, the cohort was 82.7% male.

Autoimmune disease history or systemic immunosuppression meant exclusion. With baseline, cycle 4 day 1, and cycle 7 day 1 as timepoints, blood was sampled. Study conclusions and caveats: Patients who responded partially at 0.1-3.0 mg/kg showed clonal expansion ranking among the lowest.

Generated by immunoSEQ multiplex PCR, the TCRdb table keeps only in-frame clones and is missing some. Counted here are 65,000 or so clones, about nine tenths occurring once; the ten biggest clones make up more than 2.5%. This CDR3 contains 15 residues. J lost 5 bases, V lost 2 bases, and 8 bases had no gene match. The germline V gene encodes CDR1 GTSNPN and CDR2 SVGIG (reference sequence). Worth noting for this clone: Its antigen is unidentified.

This sequence was found in an adult with an advanced solid tumor such as melanoma, head and neck, liver or kidney cancer. The rearrangement uses TRBV30 and TRBJ2-1; 8 bases fit TRBD1. This specimen was CD4+ or CD8+ T cells sorted from blood, taken in a trial of the OX40 agonist ivuxolimab. CDR3 loop: CAWSPRHRGNNEQFF. CDR3 nucleotide sequence: TGTGCCTGGAGTCCCCGGCACAGGGGGAACAATGAGCAGTTCTTC. The entire variable domain, with the rest obtained from reference TRBV30 and TRBJ2-1, is as follows: SQTIHQWPATLVQPVGSPLSLECTVEGTSNPNLYWYRQAAGRGLQLLFYSVGIGQISSEVPQNLSASRPQDRQFILSSKKLLLSDSGFYLCAWSPRHRGNNEQFFGPGTRLTVL.